The 9 T cell receptor beta chains in this list originate from one sample, sequenced in a study of beta chain features in type 1 diabetes. General study points: All four CD4+ subsets from Type 1 diabetes patients carried moderately but significantly shorter TCRB CDR3s.

Sequenced material consisted of expressed TCRB transcripts (all of the isolated RNA was reverse transcribed). Libraries were prepared by immunoSEQ multiplex PCR; TCRdb keeps only in-frame clonotypes and omits some of them. The sample has 300,000 or so clones; about a tenth are singletons. Their specific antigens are unknown. The specimen sequenced was central memory CD4+ T cells from blood. The receptors derive from a man in his thirties or forties with type 1 diabetes.

The CDR3 DNA sequence: TGTGCCAGCAGTTCGGTAAGAAATGAGCAGTTCTTC. Encoded protein: CASSSVRNEQFF. The chain combines TRBV28 with TRBJ2-1; unclear D gene. The CDR3 runs to 12 residues. In germline, CDR1 is MDHEN, CDR2 SYDVKM. V gave up 4 bases and J gave up 7 bases, with 8 bases separating them.

In its sample, this clone was seen many times. This specimen includes other DNA sequences encoding the same CDR3. This chain joins TRBV9 and TRBJ2-1; D is undetermined. This CDR3 comprises 15 residues. Germline values: CDR1 SGDLS, CDR2 YYNGEE. Trimming took off 0 bases at V and 2 bases at J, with 9 bases between the two ends. The CDR3 protein is CASSVGRQTYNEQFF. CDR3 bases: TGTGCCAGCAGCGTAGGCAGGCAAACCTACAATGAGCAGTTCTTC.

This clone has only a few counts. Additional DNA sequences in this sample encode the identical CDR3. The chain employs TRBV9 and TRBJ2-5, with D perhaps matching TRBD2 (6 bases). This CDR3 is 14 amino acids long. Germline V gives CDR1 SGDLS, CDR2 YYNGEE. Trimming removed 0 bases at V and 4 bases at J, with 10 bases between. The CDR3 DNA sequence: TGTGCCAGCAGCGTAGGTGGGGGAGGAGAGACCCAGTACTTC. This codes for CASSVGGGGETQYF. Based on the CDR3 plus reference TRBV9 and TRBJ2-5, the full variable domain is DSGVTQTPKHLITATGQRVTLRCSPRSGDLSVYWYQQSLDQGLQFLIQYYNGEERAKGNILERFSAQQFPDLHSELNLSSLELGDSALYFCASSVGGGGETQYFGPGTRLLVL.

This clone has a handful of counts. V usage is TRBV21-1 and J usage is TRBJ1-5. TRBV21-1 is flagged as a pseudogene. The CDR3 extends over 11 amino acids. The CDR3 is CANPSDQPQHF. CDR3 coding DNA: TGTGCCAACCCTTCGGATCAGCCCCAGCATTTT.

The chain recombines TRBV6-4 with TRBJ1-1; 7 bases match TRBD1. This CDR3 has 13 residues. Germline V CDR1 and CDR2: MRHNA, SNTAGT. V trimming: 4 bases; J trimming: 5 bases; junction bases outside the gene matches: 4. Here the CDR3 DNA reads TGTGCCAGCAGTGCGACAGGGAAGACTGAAGCTTTCTTT. Translating gives CASSATGKTEAFF.

At least ten counts were recorded for this clone. The gene calls are TRBV5-4 and TRBJ1-1, with a tentative D call TRBD1 (5 bases). Germline V lookup: CDR1 SGHNT, CDR2 YYREEE (reference sequence). Trimming stripped 4 bases from V and 3 bases from J, with 13 bases between. This CDR3 has 14 residues. The CDR3 here is CASSPSQGYTEAFF. The CDR3 DNA sequence: TGTGCCAGCAGCCCATCCCAGGGTTACACTGAAGCTTTCTTT.

This clone was recorded a few times. This chain connects TRBV13 to TRBJ1-6; 9 bases line up with TRBD1. V shed 5 bases and J 10 bases; nucleotides not matched to a gene: 6. Germline V gene sequence: CDR1 PRHDT, CDR2 FYEKMQ (reference sequence). CDR3 length: 14 amino acids. CDR3 sequence: CASSPGTGRSPLHF. The DNA of the CDR3 is TGTGCCAGCAGCCCCGGGACAGGGCGGTCACCCCTCCACTTT.

This clone was recorded many times. The chain uses TRBV19 and TRBJ2-2, with TRBD2 matching over 11 bases. Germline V lookup: CDR1 LNHDA, CDR2 SQIVND (reference sequence). This CDR3 region has 16 residues. Trimming cost V 6 bases and J 4 bases; bases outside gene matches: 7. CDR3 nucleotide sequence: TGTGCCAGTAGCCCCCATACTAGCGGGGGCACCGGGGAGCTGTTTTTT. It translates to CASSPHTSGGTGELFF. The full variable domain, rest sourced from reference TRBV19 and TRBJ2-2, is DGGITQSPKYLFRKEGQNVTLSCEQNLNHDAMYWYRQDPGQGLRLIYYSQIVNDFQKGDIAEGYSVSREKKESFPLTVTSAQKNPTAFYLCASSPHTSGGTGELFFGEGSRLTVL.

This clone was counted only a few times. This sequence joins TRBV28 and TRBJ1-2; D might be TRBD1 (5 bases). The V gene lost 5 bases and the J gene lost 8 bases, with 12 bases spanning the gap. The CDR3 runs 12 residues. Germline V CDR1 and CDR2: MDHEN, SYDVKM. CDR3 sequence: CASSDQGLGYTF. The CDR3 DNA follows: TGTGCCAGCAGTGATCAGGGCTTAGGCTACACCTTC.